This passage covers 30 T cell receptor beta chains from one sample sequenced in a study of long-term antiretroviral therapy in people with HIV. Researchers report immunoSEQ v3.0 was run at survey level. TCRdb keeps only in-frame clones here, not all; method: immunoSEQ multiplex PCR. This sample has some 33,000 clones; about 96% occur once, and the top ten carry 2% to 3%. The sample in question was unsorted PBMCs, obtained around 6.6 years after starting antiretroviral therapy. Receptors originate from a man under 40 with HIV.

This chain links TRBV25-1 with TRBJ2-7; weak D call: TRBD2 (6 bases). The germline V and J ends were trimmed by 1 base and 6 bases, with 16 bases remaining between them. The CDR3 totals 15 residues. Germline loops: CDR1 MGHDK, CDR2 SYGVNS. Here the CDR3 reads CASSEFETGLFEQYF. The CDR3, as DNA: TGTGCCAGCAGTGAATTTGAGACGGGACTGTTCGAGCAGTACTTC.

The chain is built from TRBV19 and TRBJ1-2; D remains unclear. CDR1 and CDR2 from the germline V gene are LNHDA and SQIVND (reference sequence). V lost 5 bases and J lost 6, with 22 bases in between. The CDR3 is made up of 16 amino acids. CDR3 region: CASSPILFGGRHGYTF. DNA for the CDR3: TGTGCCAGTAGTCCGATCCTTTTTGGAGGGCGGCATGGCTACACCTTC. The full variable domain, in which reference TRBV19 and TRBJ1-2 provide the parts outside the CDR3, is DGGITQSPKYLFRKEGQNVTLSCEQNLNHDAMYWYRQDPGQGLRLIYYSQIVNDFQKGDIAEGYSVSREKKESFPLTVTSAQKNPTAFYLCASSPILFGGRHGYTFGSGTRLTVV.

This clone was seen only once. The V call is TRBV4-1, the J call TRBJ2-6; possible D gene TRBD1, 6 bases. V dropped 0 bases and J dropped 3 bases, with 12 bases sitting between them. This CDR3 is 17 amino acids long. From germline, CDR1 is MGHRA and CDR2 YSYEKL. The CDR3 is CASSQEVPGDGANVLTF. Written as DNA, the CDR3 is TGCGCCAGCAGCCAAGAAGTCCCAGGGGATGGGGCCAACGTCCTGACTTTC.

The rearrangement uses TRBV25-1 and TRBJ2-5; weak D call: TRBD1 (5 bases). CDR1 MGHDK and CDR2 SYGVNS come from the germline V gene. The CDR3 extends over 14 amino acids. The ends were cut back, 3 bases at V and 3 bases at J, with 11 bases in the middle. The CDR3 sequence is CASSDNRFKETQYF. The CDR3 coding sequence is TGTGCCAGCAGTGATAACAGGTTTAAAGAGACCCAGTACTTC.

The CDR3 nucleotides read TGCGCCAGCAGCCTCCCAGGGACAGGGGCCAGGGAGACCCAGTACTTC. As protein: CASSLPGTGARETQYF. The rearrangement uses TRBV4-1 and TRBJ2-5; TRBD1 matches at 10 bases. The trim removed 4 bases at V and 5 bases at J, leaving 10 bases unmatched. Germline-derived CDR1 and CDR2 are MGHRA and YSYEKL. The CDR3 length is 16 residues.

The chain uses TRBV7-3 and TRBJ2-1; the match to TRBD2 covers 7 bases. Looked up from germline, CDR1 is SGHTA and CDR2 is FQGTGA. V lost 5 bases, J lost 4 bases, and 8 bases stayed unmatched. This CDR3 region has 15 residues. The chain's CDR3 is CASSPKGGGYNEQFF. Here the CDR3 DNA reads TGTGCCAGCAGCCCTAAGGGCGGGGGTTACAATGAGCAGTTCTTC.

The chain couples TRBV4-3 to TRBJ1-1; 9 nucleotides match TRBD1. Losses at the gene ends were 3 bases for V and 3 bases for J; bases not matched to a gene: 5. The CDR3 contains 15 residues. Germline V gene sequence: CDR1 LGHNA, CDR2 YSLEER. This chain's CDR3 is CASSQLTGGYTEAFF. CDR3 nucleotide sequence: TGCGCCAGCAGCCAGTTGACAGGGGGGTACACTGAAGCTTTCTTT.

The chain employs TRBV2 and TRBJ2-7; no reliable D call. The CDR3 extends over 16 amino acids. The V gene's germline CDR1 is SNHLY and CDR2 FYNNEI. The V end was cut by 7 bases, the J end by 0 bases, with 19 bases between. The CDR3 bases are TGTGCCAGCAACCCCCCACGGGCGGTTAACTCCTACGAGCAGTACTTC. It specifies CASNPPRAVNSYEQYF.

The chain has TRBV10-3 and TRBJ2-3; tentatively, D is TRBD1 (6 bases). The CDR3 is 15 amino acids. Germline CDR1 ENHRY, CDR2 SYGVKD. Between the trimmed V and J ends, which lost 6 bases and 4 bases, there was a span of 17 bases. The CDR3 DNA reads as TGTGCCATCAGGTCCGGGACACGGGGTGCAGATACGCAGTATTTT. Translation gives CAIRSGTRGADTQYF.

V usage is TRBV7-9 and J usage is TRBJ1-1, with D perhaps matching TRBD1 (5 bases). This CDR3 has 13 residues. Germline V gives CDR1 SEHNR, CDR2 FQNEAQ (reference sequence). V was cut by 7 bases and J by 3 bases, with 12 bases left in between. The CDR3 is CASNEGGDTEAFF. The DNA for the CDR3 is TGTGCCAGCAACGAGGGAGGGGACACTGAAGCTTTCTTT.

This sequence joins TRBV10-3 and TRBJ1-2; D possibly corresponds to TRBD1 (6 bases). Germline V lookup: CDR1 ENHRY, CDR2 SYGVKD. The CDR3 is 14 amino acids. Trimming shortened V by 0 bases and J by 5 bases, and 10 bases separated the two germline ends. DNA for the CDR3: TGTGCCATCAGTGAGTCGGACAGATTATATGGCTACACCTTC. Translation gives CAISESDRLYGYTF.

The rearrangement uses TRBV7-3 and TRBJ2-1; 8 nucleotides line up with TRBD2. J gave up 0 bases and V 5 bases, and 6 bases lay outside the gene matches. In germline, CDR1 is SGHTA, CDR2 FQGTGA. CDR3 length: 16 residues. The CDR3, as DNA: TGTGCCAGCAGCCCATTACTAGCGGCCTCCTACAATGAGCAGTTCTTC. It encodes CASSPLLAASYNEQFF.

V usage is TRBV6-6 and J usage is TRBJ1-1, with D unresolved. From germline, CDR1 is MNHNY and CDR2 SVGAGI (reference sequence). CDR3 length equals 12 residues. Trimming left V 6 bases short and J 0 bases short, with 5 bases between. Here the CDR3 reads CASRAMNTEAFF. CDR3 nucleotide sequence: TGTGCCAGCAGGGCTATGAACACTGAAGCTTTCTTT.

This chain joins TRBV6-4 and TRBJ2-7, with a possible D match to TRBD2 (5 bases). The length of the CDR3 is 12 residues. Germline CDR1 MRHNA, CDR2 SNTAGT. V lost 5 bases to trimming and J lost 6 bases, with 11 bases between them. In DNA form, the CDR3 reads TGTGCCAGCAGTCTCAGGAGGCGCGAGCAGTACTTC. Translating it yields CASSLRRREQYF.

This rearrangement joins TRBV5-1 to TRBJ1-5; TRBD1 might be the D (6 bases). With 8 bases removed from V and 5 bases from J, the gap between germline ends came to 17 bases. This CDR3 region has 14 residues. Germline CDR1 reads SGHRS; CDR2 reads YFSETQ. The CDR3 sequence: CARTDSSPYQPQHF. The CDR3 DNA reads TGCGCCAGAACGGACAGTTCCCCTTATCAGCCCCAGCATTTT.

CDR3 DNA sequence: TGTGCCACCAGGGCGGGCGAGCAGTACTTC. Protein product: CATRAGEQYF. The chain links TRBV6-1 to TRBJ2-7; TRBD1 or TRBD2 may be the D gene (5 bases each). Per germline, CDR1 MNHNS and CDR2 SASEGT. The V end was cut by 10 bases, the J end by 6 bases, with 10 bases between. This CDR3 is 10 amino acids long.

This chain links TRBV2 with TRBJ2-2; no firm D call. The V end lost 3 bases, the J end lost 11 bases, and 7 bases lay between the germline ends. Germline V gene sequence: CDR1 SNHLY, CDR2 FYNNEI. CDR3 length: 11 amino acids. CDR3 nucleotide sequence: TGTGCCAGCAGTGACGGTCCCGAGCTGTTTTTT. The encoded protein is CASSDGPELFF.

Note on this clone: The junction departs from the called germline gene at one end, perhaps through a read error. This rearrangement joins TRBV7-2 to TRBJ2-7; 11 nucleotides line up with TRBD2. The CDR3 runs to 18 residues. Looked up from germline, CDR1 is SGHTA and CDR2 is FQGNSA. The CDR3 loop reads CASSLAASGRYRSYEQYF. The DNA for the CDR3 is TGTGCCAGCAGCCTAGCGGCTAGCGGGAGGTACCGCTCCTACGAGCAGTACTTC.

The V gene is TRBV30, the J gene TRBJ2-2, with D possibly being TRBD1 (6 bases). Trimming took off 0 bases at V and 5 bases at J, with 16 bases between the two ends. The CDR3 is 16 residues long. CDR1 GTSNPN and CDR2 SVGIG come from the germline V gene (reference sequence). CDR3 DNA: TGTGCCTGGAGTGTATTGTCGGACAGCCTGACCGGGGAGCTGTTTTTT. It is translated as CAWSVLSDSLTGELFF.

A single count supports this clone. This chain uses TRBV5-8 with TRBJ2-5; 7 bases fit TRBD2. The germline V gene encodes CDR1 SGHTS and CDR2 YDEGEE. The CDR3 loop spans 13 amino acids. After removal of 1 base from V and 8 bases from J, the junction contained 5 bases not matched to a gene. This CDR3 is CASSLMGGDTQYF. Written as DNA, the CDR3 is TGTGCCAGCAGCTTGATGGGGGGGGATACCCAGTACTTC.

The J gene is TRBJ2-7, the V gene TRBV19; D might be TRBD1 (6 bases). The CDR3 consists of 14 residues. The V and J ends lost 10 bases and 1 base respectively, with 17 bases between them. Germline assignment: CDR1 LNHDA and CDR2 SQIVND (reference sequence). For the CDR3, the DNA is TGTGCCATACGAGACAGGTTTTCATCCTACGAGCAGTACTTC. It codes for CAIRDRFSSYEQYF.

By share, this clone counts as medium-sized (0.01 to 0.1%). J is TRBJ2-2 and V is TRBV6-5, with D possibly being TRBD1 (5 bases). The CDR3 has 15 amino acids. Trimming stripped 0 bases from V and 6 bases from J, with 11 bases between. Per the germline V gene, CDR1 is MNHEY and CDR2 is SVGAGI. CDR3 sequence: CASSYSSGPSGELFF. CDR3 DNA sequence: TGTGCCAGCAGTTACTCGTCAGGGCCATCCGGGGAGCTGTTTTTT.

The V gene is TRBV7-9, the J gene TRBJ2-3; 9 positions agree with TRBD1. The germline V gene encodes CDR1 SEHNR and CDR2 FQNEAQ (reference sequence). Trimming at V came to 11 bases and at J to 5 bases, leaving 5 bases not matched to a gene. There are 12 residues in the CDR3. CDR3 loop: CASRTGEDTQYF. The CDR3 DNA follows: TGTGCCTCTAGGACAGGGGAAGATACGCAGTATTTT.

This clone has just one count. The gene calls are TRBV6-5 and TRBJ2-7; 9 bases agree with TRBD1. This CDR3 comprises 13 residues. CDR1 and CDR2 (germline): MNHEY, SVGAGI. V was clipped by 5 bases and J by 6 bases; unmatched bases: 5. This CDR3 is CASSRDREGEQYF. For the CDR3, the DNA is TGTGCCAGCAGTAGGGACAGGGAGGGCGAGCAGTACTTC.

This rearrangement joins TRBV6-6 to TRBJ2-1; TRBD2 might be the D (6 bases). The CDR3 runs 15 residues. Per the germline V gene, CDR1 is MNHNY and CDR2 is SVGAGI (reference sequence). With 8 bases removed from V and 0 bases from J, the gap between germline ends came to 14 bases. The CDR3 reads CASEGRTTSYNEQFF. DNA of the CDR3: TGTGCCAGCGAAGGGCGGACTACCTCCTACAATGAGCAGTTCTTC.

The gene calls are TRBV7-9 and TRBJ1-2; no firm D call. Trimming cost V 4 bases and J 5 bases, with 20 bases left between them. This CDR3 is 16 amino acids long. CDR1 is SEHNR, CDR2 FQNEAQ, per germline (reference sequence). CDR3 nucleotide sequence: TGTGCCAGCAGCTCCAGCCCGACCGAAGCCCTTTATGGCTACACCTTC. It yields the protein CASSSSPTEALYGYTF.

The CDR3 sequence: CASSLGQPQHF. DNA for the CDR3: TGTGCCAGCAGTCTCGGGCAGCCCCAGCATTTT. The V and J genes are TRBV6-6 and TRBJ1-5; D gene ambiguous. CDR1 is MNHNY, CDR2 SVGAGI, per germline (reference sequence). V lost 5 bases and J lost 7, with 6 bases in between. There are 11 residues in the CDR3.

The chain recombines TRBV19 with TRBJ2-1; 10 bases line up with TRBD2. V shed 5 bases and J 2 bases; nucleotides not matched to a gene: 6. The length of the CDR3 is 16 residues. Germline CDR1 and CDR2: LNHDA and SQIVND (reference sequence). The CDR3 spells CASSGLAGEAYNEQFF. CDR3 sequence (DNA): TGTGCCAGTAGTGGCCTAGCGGGAGAGGCCTACAATGAGCAGTTCTTC.

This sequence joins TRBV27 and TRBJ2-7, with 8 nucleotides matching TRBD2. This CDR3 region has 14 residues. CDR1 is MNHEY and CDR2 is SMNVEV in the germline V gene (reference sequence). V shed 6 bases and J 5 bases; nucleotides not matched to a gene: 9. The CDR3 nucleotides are TGTGCCAGCAGGGGACTAGACCTTAAAGACGAGCAGTACTTC. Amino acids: CASRGLDLKDEQYF.

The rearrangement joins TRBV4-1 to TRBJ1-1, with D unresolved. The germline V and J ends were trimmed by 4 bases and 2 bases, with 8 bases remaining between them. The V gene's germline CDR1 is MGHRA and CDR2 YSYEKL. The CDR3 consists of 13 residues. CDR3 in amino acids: CASSRLENTEAFF. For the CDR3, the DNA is TGCGCCAGCAGCCGCCTAGAAAACACTGAAGCTTTCTTT.